This T cell receptor beta chain was found in a study of cytomegalovirus exposure and HLA in healthy donors. CDR3 length: 20 residues. The germline V gene encodes CDR1 LGHNA and CDR2 YNFKEQ. V shed 1 base, J shed 0 bases, and the junction held 12 bases outside the gene matches. The PCR used 60 Vbeta and 13 Jbeta primers. The protocol was immunoSEQ multiplex PCR, while the TCRdb copy is restricted to in-frame clones and leaves out a portion. The table shows roughly 130,000 clones, with about 80% occurring only once. The chain is built from TRBV4-2 and TRBJ2-4, with 10 bases matching TRBD2. This clonotype was sampled from a woman between 50 and 59 years old in good health and CMV-seronegative. Sequenced input: PBMCs. CDR3 DNA: TGTGCCAGCAGCCAAGGGCGCGGACTAGCGGAAAAGCGAGCCAAAAACATTCAGTACTTC. It translates to CASSQGRGLAEKRAKNIQYF.